This T cell receptor (beta chain) is drawn from a study of blood T cell repertoires in COVID-19. Unmatched junction bases numbered 12, after V lost 1 base and J lost 7 bases. The germline gives CDR1 SEHNR, CDR2 FQNEAQ (reference sequence). The CDR3 runs to 17 residues. Sequencing was performed with immunoSEQ multiplex PCR; in TCRdb, only in-frame clones are kept and a portion is missing. Among just over 300,000 clones listed, over 75% were seen once. The sequenced sample consisted of PBMCs or T cells enriched from blood (not recorded which). The sequence came from a man in his thirties or forties who had recovered from COVID-19. The V gene is TRBV7-9, the J gene TRBJ1-4; 7 positions agree with TRBD1. CDR3 in DNA: TGTGCCAGCAGCTTAGGGACAACAGGGGTGAGAAGTGAAAAACTGTTTTTT. Translating it yields CASSLGTTGVRSEKLFF. The variable domain in full, completed from reference TRBV7-9 and TRBJ1-4, reads DTGVSQNPRHKITKRGQNVTFRCDPISEHNRLYWYRQTLGQGPEFLTYFQNEAQLEKSRLLSDRFSAERPKGSFSTLEIQRTEQGDSAMYLCASSLGTTGVRSEKLFFGSGTQLSVL.